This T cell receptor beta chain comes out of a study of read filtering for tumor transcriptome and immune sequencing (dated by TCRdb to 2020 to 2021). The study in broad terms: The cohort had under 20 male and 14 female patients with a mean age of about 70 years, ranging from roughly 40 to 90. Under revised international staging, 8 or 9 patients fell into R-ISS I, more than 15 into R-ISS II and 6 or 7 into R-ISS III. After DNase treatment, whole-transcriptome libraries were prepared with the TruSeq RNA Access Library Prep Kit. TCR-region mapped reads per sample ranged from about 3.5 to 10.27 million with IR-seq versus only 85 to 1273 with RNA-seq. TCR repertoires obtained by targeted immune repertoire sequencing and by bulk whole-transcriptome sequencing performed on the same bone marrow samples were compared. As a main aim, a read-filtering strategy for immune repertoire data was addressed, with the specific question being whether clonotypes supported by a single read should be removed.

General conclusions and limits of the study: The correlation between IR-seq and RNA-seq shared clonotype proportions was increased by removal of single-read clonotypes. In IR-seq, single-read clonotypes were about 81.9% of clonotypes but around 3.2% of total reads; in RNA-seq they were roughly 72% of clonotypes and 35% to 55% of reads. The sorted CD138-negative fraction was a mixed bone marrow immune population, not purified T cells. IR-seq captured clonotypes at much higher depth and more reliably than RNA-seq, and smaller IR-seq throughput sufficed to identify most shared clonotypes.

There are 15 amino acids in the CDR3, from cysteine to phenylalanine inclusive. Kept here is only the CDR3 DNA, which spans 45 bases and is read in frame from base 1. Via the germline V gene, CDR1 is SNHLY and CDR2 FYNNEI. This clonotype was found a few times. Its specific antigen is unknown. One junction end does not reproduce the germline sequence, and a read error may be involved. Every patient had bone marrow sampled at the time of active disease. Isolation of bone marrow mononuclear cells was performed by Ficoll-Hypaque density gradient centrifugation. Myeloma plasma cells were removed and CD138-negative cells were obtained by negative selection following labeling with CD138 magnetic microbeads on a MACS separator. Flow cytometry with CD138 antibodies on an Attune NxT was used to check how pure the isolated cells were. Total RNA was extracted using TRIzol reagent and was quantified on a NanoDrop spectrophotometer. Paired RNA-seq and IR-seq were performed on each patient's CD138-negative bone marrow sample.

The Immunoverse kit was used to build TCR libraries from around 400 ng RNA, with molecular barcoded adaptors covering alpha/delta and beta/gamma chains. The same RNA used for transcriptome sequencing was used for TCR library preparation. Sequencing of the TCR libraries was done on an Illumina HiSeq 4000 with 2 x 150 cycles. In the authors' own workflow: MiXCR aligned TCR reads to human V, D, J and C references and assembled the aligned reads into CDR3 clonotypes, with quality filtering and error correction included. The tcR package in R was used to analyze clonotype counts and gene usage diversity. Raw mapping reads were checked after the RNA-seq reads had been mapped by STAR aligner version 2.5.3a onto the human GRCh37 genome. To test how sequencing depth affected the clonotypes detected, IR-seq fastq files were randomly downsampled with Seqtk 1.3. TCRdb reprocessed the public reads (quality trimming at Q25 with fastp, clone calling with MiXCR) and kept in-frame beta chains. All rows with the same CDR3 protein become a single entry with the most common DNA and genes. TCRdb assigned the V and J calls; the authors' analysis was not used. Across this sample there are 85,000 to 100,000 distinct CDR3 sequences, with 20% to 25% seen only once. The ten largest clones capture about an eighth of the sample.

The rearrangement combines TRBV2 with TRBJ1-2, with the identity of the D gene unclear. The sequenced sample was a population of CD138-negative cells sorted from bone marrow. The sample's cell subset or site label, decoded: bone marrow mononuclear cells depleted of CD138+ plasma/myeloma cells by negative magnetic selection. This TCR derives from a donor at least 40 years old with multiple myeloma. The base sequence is TGTGCCAGCAGTGTAGTGGAGACACCAAACTATGGCCACACCTTC. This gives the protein CASSVVETPNYGHTF.